A single sample is the source of the 22 T cell receptor beta chains below, sequenced in a study of siplizumab effects on memory and regulatory T cells. Only in-frame clones appear in the TCRdb table, and some are missing; sequencing was by immunoSEQ multiplex PCR. The data hold about 50,000 clones, with more than 75% observed a single time. Sample: naive CD8+ T cells sorted from blood. Source of these receptors: a human donor in good health.

V usage is TRBV4-1 and J usage is TRBJ2-2, with D perhaps matching TRBD1 (6 bases). The CDR3 contains 15 residues. Germline lookup yields CDR1 MGHRA and CDR2 YSYEKL. The V gene lost 5 bases and the J gene lost 4 bases, with 14 bases spanning the gap. This CDR3 is CASSDFRGGTGELFF. As DNA, the CDR3 is TGCGCCAGCAGCGATTTCCGAGGGGGCACCGGGGAGCTGTTTTTT.

The chain recombines TRBV19 with TRBJ1-1; D remains unclear. This CDR3 has 13 amino acids. V lost 1 base to trimming and J lost 0 bases, with 3 bases between them. Germline CDR1 is LNHDA and CDR2 is SQIVND (reference sequence). CDR3 nucleotide sequence: TGTGCCAGTAGTATAGCCCTGAACACTGAAGCTTTCTTT. Its translation is CASSIALNTEAFF.

The chain links TRBV7-9 to TRBJ2-5, with D possibly being TRBD1 or TRBD2 (5 bases each). V shed 4 bases and J shed 2 bases, with 20 bases lying between them. The germline gives CDR1 SEHNR, CDR2 FQNEAQ (reference sequence). The length of the CDR3 is 17 residues. CDR3: CASSSWAGTASQETQYF. The CDR3 DNA reads as TGTGCCAGCAGCTCTTGGGCCGGGACGGCAAGTCAAGAGACCCAGTACTTC. The complete variable domain, with remaining parts taken from reference TRBV7-9 and TRBJ2-5, reads DTGVSQNPRHKITKRGQNVTFRCDPISEHNRLYWYRQTLGQGPEFLTYFQNEAQLEKSRLLSDRFSAERPKGSFSTLEIQRTEQGDSAMYLCASSSWAGTASQETQYFGPGTRLLVL.

This chain joins TRBV7-9 and TRBJ2-3; perhaps TRBD1 as D (5 bases). Germline V gives CDR1 SEHNR, CDR2 FQNEAQ (reference sequence). The V and J ends lost 1 base and 0 bases respectively, with 11 bases between them. The CDR3 has 16 amino acids. CDR3 DNA sequence: TGTGCCAGCAGCTTAGTTCTGGGGCCTAGCACAGATACGCAGTATTTT. This gives the protein CASSLVLGPSTDTQYF.

The J gene is TRBJ2-1, the V gene TRBV11-3; 11 nucleotides agree with TRBD2. CDR3 length: 15 residues. Germline CDR1 and CDR2: SGHNT and YENEEA. V lost 4 bases, J lost 5 bases, and 4 bases stayed unmatched. The CDR3 DNA sequence: TGTGCCAGCAGCTCCCGACTAGCGGGGCACAATGAGCAGTTCTTC. It translates to CASSSRLAGHNEQFF.

This clone was observed a single time. The chain recombines TRBV5-1 with TRBJ2-7; 12 bases agree with TRBD2. The ends lost 1 base at V and 3 bases at J; junction bases unmatched: 2. CDR1 is SGHRS and CDR2 is YFSETQ in the germline V gene. The CDR3 extends over 15 amino acids. CDR3 loop: CASSLTTSGSYEQYF. The DNA for the CDR3 is TGCGCCAGCAGCTTGACGACTAGCGGGAGCTACGAGCAGTACTTC.

This chain links TRBV6-5 with TRBJ2-7; TRBD2 agrees at 12 bases. The CDR3 length is 15 residues. Per the germline V gene, CDR1 is MNHEY and CDR2 is SVGAGI. With V trimmed by 5 bases and J by 2 bases, 4 bases remained unmatched. This CDR3 is CASSSRTSGAYEQYF. In DNA, the CDR3 is TGTGCCAGCAGTAGCAGGACTAGCGGGGCCTACGAGCAGTACTTC.

The genes are TRBV15 and TRBJ2-7; D not resolved. The CDR3 runs to 15 residues. Trimming pared 4 bases from V and 2 bases from J, leaving 15 bases between. Germline CDR1 and CDR2: LNHNV and YYDKDF (reference sequence). This CDR3 reads CATSNGSIGAYEQYF. In DNA form, the CDR3 reads TGTGCCACCAGCAACGGTAGTATAGGAGCCTACGAGCAGTACTTC.

The chain uses TRBV5-6 and TRBJ2-7; 9 nucleotides agree with TRBD2. This CDR3 is built from 16 residues. V lost 0 bases and J lost 5; bases outside the gene matches: 9. Germline V CDR1 and CDR2: SGHDT, YYEEEE. The CDR3 reads CASSLGAREGLNEQYF. CDR3 nucleotide sequence: TGTGCCAGCAGCTTGGGTGCGCGGGAGGGCCTGAACGAGCAGTACTTC.

The chain combines TRBV5-1 with TRBJ1-1; 7 nucleotides agree with TRBD1. The CDR3 length is 14 residues. V gave up 3 bases and J gave up 4 bases; unmatched junction bases: 6. Germline CDR1 and CDR2: SGHRS and YFSETQ. The CDR3 reads CASSSMTGPTEAFF. CDR3 DNA: TGCGCCAGCAGCTCTATGACAGGGCCCACTGAAGCTTTCTTT.

The V and J genes are TRBV27 and TRBJ1-2; D ambiguous. This CDR3 has 17 amino acids. Germline CDR1 reads MNHEY; CDR2 reads SMNVEV (reference sequence). V lost 0 bases and J lost 3, with 17 bases in between. CDR3 amino acids: CASSLSPMAVPDYGYTF. CDR3 bases: TGTGCCAGCAGTTTATCGCCGATGGCAGTCCCCGACTATGGCTACACCTTC.

V is TRBV4-2 and J is TRBJ1-1; no clear D. V dropped 3 bases and J dropped 0 bases, with 11 bases sitting between them. Germline CDR1 is LGHNA and CDR2 is YNFKEQ. CDR3 length: 15 amino acids. As DNA, the CDR3 is TGTGCCAGCAGCCAGTGGGTTGGTATGAACACTGAAGCTTTCTTT. It encodes CASSQWVGMNTEAFF.

This chain links TRBV5-6 with TRBJ2-3, with 15 positions matching TRBD2. This CDR3 is built from 17 residues. The germline gives CDR1 SGHDT, CDR2 YYEEEE. Trimming removed 0 bases from V and 3 bases from J; junction bases left unmatched: 2. The CDR3 region is CASSLGTSGGATDTQYF. The CDR3 DNA is TGTGCCAGCAGCTTGGGGACTAGCGGGGGGGCGACAGATACGCAGTATTTT.

The chain carries TRBV27 and TRBJ2-7; 7 nucleotides match TRBD1. The CDR3 sequence is 14 residues long. After removal of 5 bases from V and 2 bases from J, the junction contained 6 bases not matched to a gene. Germline loops: CDR1 MNHEY, CDR2 SMNVEV (reference sequence). CDR3 nucleotides: TGTGCCAGCAGTCCCGAGACAGGGACCTACGAGCAGTACTTC. It translates to CASSPETGTYEQYF.

The V gene is TRBV7-8, the J gene TRBJ2-1, with TRBD1 identical over 9 bases. Germline lookup yields CDR1 SGHVS and CDR2 FQNEAQ. J lost 4 bases, V lost 5 bases, and 9 bases had no gene match. The CDR3 runs 16 residues. The CDR3, as DNA: TGTGCCAGCAGCCCGGGACAGGGACAGGCTTACAATGAGCAGTTCTTC. This translates into CASSPGQGQAYNEQFF.

This clone appeared a single time. The V gene is TRBV2, the J gene TRBJ2-1, with D unresolved. V was shortened by 0 bases and J by 0 bases, with 9 bases between the two germline ends. The CDR3 is 16 residues long. The germline V gene encodes CDR1 SNHLY and CDR2 FYNNEI. DNA of the CDR3: TGTGCCAGCAGTGAAGCTTTTAGCATCTCCTACAATGAGCAGTTCTTC. It specifies CASSEAFSISYNEQFF.

The J gene is TRBJ2-1, the V gene TRBV7-9; TRBD1 aligns across 7 bases. Germline assignment: CDR1 SEHNR and CDR2 FQNEAQ (reference sequence). The length of the CDR3 is 13 residues. Trimming cost V 0 bases and J 8 bases; bases outside gene matches: 1. CDR3 DNA: TGTGCCAGCAGCTTAGCAGGGGGCGATGAGCAGTTCTTC. This codes for CASSLAGGDEQFF.

V gene TRBV19 combines with J gene TRBJ2-1; 9 bases are shared with TRBD2. This CDR3 has 15 amino acids. Germline assignment: CDR1 LNHDA and CDR2 SQIVND (reference sequence). J lost 3 bases, V lost 6 bases, and 6 bases had no gene match. CDR3 amino acids: CASSLLAGSYNEQFF. The CDR3 bases are TGTGCCAGTAGCCTTCTAGCGGGAAGCTACAATGAGCAGTTCTTC.

V gene TRBV10-2 combines with J gene TRBJ2-1; TRBD2 agrees at 10 bases. This CDR3 is built from 15 residues. The V gene's germline CDR1 is WSHSY and CDR2 SAAADI. The V and J ends lost 6 bases and 3 bases, in that order; junction bases with no gene match: 5. The CDR3 nucleotides are TGCGCCAGCAGCTCTAGCGGGAGCGGCTACAATGAGCAGTTCTTC. Translation: CASSSSGSGYNEQFF.

CDR3 sequence (DNA): TGTGCCAGCAGCCTGGGACCGAACAATGAGCAGTTCTTC. This translates into CASSLGPNNEQFF. The chain couples TRBV6-6 to TRBJ2-1; D tentatively reads TRBD1 or TRBD2 (5 bases each). This CDR3 spans 13 amino acids. Germline lookup yields CDR1 MNHNY and CDR2 SVGAGI (reference sequence). V was pared by 6 bases and J by 5 bases, with 11 bases between.

This chain uses TRBV5-4 with TRBJ2-2; D remains ambiguous. The CDR3 consists of 18 residues. Trimming took 1 base from V and 6 from J, leaving 22 bases between them. CDR1 and CDR2 from the germline V gene are SGHNT and YYREEE (reference sequence). The CDR3 region has the DNA TGTGCCAGCAGCTTGTCTTTGGGTCTGCAGGTCACACCCGGGGAGCTGTTTTTT. It encodes CASSLSLGLQVTPGELFF.

This chain connects TRBV9 to TRBJ2-1; D perhaps matches TRBD2 (5 bases). The CDR3 loop spans 16 amino acids. The germline gives CDR1 SGDLS, CDR2 YYNGEE. The V gene lost 2 bases and the J gene lost 0 bases, with 12 bases spanning the gap. The CDR3 bases are TGTGCCAGCAGCGTGGCAGCGGCGAGCTCCTACAATGAGCAGTTCTTC. It is translated as CASSVAAASSYNEQFF.